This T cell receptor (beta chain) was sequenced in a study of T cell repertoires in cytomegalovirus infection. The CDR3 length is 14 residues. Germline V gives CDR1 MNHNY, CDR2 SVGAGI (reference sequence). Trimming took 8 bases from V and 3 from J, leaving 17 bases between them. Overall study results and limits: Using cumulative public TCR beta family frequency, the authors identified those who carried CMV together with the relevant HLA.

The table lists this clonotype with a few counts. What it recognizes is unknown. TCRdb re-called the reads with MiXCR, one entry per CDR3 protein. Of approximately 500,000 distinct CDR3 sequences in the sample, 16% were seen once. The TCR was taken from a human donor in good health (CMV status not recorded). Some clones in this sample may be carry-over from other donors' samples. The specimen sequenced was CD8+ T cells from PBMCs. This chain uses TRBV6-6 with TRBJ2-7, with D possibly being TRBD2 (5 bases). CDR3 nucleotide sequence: TGTGCCAGCGGGATGGGAGCGGCAGGCTACGAGCAGTACTTC. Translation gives CASGMGAAGYEQYF.